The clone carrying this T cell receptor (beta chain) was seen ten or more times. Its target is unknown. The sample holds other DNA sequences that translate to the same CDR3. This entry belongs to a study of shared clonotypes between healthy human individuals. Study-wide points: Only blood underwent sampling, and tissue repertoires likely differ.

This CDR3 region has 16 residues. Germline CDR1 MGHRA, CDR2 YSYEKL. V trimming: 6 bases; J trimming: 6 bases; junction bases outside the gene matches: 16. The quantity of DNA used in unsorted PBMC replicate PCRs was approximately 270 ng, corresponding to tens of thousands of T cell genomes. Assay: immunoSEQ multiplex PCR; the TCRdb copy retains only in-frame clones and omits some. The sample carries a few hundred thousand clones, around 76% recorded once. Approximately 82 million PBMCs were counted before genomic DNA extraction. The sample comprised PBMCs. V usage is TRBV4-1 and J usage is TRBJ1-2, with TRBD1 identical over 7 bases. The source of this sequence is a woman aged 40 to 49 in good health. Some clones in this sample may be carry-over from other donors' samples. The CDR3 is CASSLTGAQVIDGYTF. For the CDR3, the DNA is TGCGCCAGCAGTCTCACAGGGGCCCAAGTTATAGATGGCTACACCTTC.